This T cell receptor (beta chain) was retrieved from a study of post-analysis software for immune sequencing data. Concerning this clonotype: Its antigen is undetermined.

Overall study results and limits: The five TRBV segments detected at higher frequency in patients than in controls included TRBV5-6, TRBV5-1 and TRBV20-1.

TCR beta cDNA libraries included unique molecular identifiers. TCRdb used MiXCR to reprocess the PCR reads, holding one entry per CDR3 protein. This table has about 760,000 distinct CDR3 sequences, approximately 30% appearing once. The CDR3 spans 15 residues. Germline assignment: CDR1 SGHDT and CDR2 YYEEEE. Trimming left V 2 bases short and J 3 bases short, with 13 bases between. Sequenced sample: blood. The origin of this receptor is a girl aged 5 to 17 with multiple sclerosis. This chain connects TRBV5-6 to TRBJ2-3; D may be TRBD1 (6 bases). CDR3 in DNA: TGTGCCAGCAGCTTCCCTGGCAGGGGTACAGATACGCAGTATTTT. This gives the protein CASSFPGRGTDTQYF.